One sample yielded the 20 T cell receptor beta chains listed below, sequenced in a study of PD-1 blockade in classical Hodgkin lymphoma. Each and every patient relapsed after autologous stem cell transplantation, and patients got differing brentuximab vedotin exposure. TCRdb's copy holds only in-frame clones and misses some; the assay was immunoSEQ multiplex PCR. The top ten clones hold about 2.6% of a sample with approximately 79,000 clones, about nine tenths of them seen once. Sequencing was performed on peripheral blood mononuclear cells (PBMCs), taken before the second cycle of nivolumab. The receptors derive from a human donor with classical Hodgkin lymphoma.

The chain links TRBV28 to TRBJ1-2; no firm D call. The germline CDR1 and CDR2 sequences are MDHEN and SYDVKM. V lost 4 bases to trimming and J lost 2 bases, with 11 bases between them. This CDR3 contains 14 residues. The chain's CDR3 is CASSSSPLNYGYTF. CDR3 in DNA: TGTGCCAGCAGTTCCTCCCCGCTGAACTATGGCTACACCTTC.

V gene TRBV14 combines with J gene TRBJ1-4; TRBD1 might be the D (5 bases). CDR3 length: 15 amino acids. The germline V gene encodes CDR1 SGHDN and CDR2 FVKESK. V was trimmed by 4 bases and J by 4 bases, leaving 13 bases between them. CDR3 coding DNA: TGTGCCAGCAGCCGGATAGGAGGGGTTAATGAAAAACTGTTTTTT. Translation: CASSRIGGVNEKLFF.

The V call is TRBV28, the J call TRBJ2-7; 15 nucleotides agree with TRBD2. J was trimmed by 0 bases and V by 4 bases; bases with no gene match: 10. This CDR3 is built from 19 residues. CDR1 is MDHEN, CDR2 SYDVKM, per germline. The DNA of the CDR3 is TGTGCCAGCAGTTCCGCCAGGACTAGCGGGAGGGCCAGCTCCTACGAGCAGTACTTC. Protein sequence: CASSSARTSGRASSYEQYF.

The chain recombines TRBV7-3 with TRBJ1-1, with TRBD1 as a possible D gene (6 bases). Germline CDR1 is SGHTA and CDR2 is FQGTGA. Trimming shortened V by 5 bases and J by 1 base, and 8 bases separated the two germline ends. The CDR3 spans 13 residues. The CDR3 bases are TGTGCCAGCAGCGAACAGGGGAACACTGAAGCTTTCTTT. Translation gives CASSEQGNTEAFF.

This chain uses TRBV5-1 with TRBJ2-7; 8 bases map to TRBD1. The junction had 7 bases not matched to a gene; V was cut back by 0 bases and J by 2 bases. The germline CDR1 and CDR2 sequences are SGHRS and YFSETQ. This CDR3 is 16 amino acids long. The CDR3 sequence: CASSLASDRAPYEQYF. The CDR3 DNA reads as TGCGCCAGCAGCTTGGCCTCGGACAGGGCCCCCTACGAGCAGTACTTC.

The chain joins TRBV6-1 to TRBJ1-3; a weak D match, TRBD1 (5 bases). The V and J ends lost 11 bases and 1 base respectively, with 12 bases between them. The germline CDR1 and CDR2 sequences are MNHNS and SASEGT. CDR3 length: 13 residues. The CDR3 protein is CALSQGSGNTIYF. The CDR3, as DNA: TGTGCCCTTTCCCAGGGATCTGGAAACACCATATATTTT.

The chain's CDR3 is CASSPPPGDTQYF. CDR3 nucleotides: TGTGCCAGCAGTCCCCCGCCGGGAGATACGCAGTATTTT. J is TRBJ2-3 and V is TRBV28; no clear D. This CDR3 spans 13 amino acids. Trimming cost V 5 bases and J 5 bases, with 11 bases left between them. Germline V gene lookup returns CDR1 MDHEN and CDR2 SYDVKM.

V and J are TRBV6-1 and TRBJ2-5; 7 bases map to TRBD2. Germline-derived CDR1 and CDR2 are MNHNS and SASEGT. The CDR3 is made up of 15 amino acids. Trimming at V came to 7 bases and at J to 3 bases, leaving 11 bases not matched to a gene. CDR3 in amino acids: CASIVSSGREETQYF. CDR3 nucleotides: TGTGCCAGCATTGTGAGTAGTGGGAGGGAAGAGACCCAGTACTTC.

V gene TRBV19 combines with J gene TRBJ2-3; the match to TRBD2 covers 12 bases. After removal of 6 bases from V and 4 bases from J, the junction contained 14 bases not matched to a gene. The germline CDR1 and CDR2 sequences are LNHDA and SQIVND (reference sequence). CDR3 length: 18 residues. The CDR3 region has the DNA TGTGCCAGTAGACCAAGACTAGCGGGAGAGAGGAAACCAGATACGCAGTATTTT. It is translated as CASRPRLAGERKPDTQYF. Filled out from reference TRBV19 and TRBJ2-3, the complete variable domain reads DGGITQSPKYLFRKEGQNVTLSCEQNLNHDAMYWYRQDPGQGLRLIYYSQIVNDFQKGDIAEGYSVSREKKESFPLTVTSAQKNPTAFYLCASRPRLAGERKPDTQYFGPGTRLTVL.

The chain is built from TRBV9 and TRBJ2-3, with D unresolved. The CDR3 consists of 14 residues. Germline CDR1 is SGDLS and CDR2 is YYNGEE. V lost 2 bases and J lost 2, with 9 bases in between. The CDR3 loop is CASSVNRATDTQYF. CDR3 nucleotides: TGTGCCAGCAGCGTCAACCGGGCCACAGATACGCAGTATTTT.

The chain joins TRBV5-5 to TRBJ1-1, with 8 bases fitting TRBD1. Trimming at V came to 6 bases and at J to 5 bases, leaving 15 bases not matched to a gene. The CDR3 sequence is 16 residues long. Germline CDR1 SGHKS, CDR2 YYEKEE (reference sequence). In nucleotides, the CDR3 is TGTGCCAGCACACCTACCGACAGGGGAATAGGGACTGAAGCTTTCTTT. Its protein product is CASTPTDRGIGTEAFF.

This chain connects TRBV19 to TRBJ2-5, with a weak D call TRBD1 (5 bases). From germline, CDR1 is LNHDA and CDR2 SQIVND (reference sequence). The CDR3 sequence is 15 residues long. Trimming removed 4 bases from V and 2 bases from J, with 14 bases in between. The CDR3 here is CASSSGRANQETQYF. The CDR3 DNA reads as TGTGCCAGTAGTAGCGGCAGGGCTAATCAAGAGACCCAGTACTTC.

The V gene is TRBV10-1, the J gene TRBJ1-6; TRBD1 aligns across 7 bases. The length of the CDR3 is 14 residues. CDR1 is WNHNN, CDR2 SYGVQD, per germline (reference sequence). V shed 6 bases, J shed 5 bases, and the junction held 4 bases outside the gene matches. In nucleotides, the CDR3 is TGCGCCAGCAGCCGCGGGACAGATAATTCACCCCTCCACTTT. Its translation: CASSRGTDNSPLHF.

The chain recombines TRBV6-5 with TRBJ1-4; D might be TRBD1 (5 bases). The CDR3 is made up of 16 amino acids. Trimming took off 4 bases at V and 5 bases at J, with 17 bases between the two ends. The germline CDR1 and CDR2 sequences are MNHEY and SVGAGI. CDR3 protein: CASSSAYDDSNEKLFF. The CDR3 DNA follows: TGTGCCAGCAGTTCCGCGTACGATGACAGCAATGAAAAACTGTTTTTT.

The genes are TRBV9 and TRBJ2-2; no reliable D call. Germline V gene lookup returns CDR1 SGDLS and CDR2 YYNGEE. The CDR3 contains 14 residues. Deletions cut 4 bases from V and 7 bases from J, with 14 bases between. CDR3 sequence reads: CASSLVAADGELFF. The CDR3 coding sequence is TGTGCCAGCAGCCTGGTAGCAGCAGACGGGGAGCTGTTTTTT.

The chain links TRBV5-1 to TRBJ1-1, with D hard to call. CDR3 length equals 14 residues. Germline V lookup: CDR1 SGHRS, CDR2 YFSETQ. Trimming shortened V by 1 base and J by 0 bases, and 7 bases separated the two germline ends. The CDR3 sequence: CASSLTAVNTEAFF. The DNA for the CDR3 is TGCGCCAGCAGCTTGACAGCGGTGAACACTGAAGCTTTCTTT.

The gene calls are TRBV30 and TRBJ1-4, with D perhaps TRBD1 (6 bases). The CDR3 sequence is 15 residues long. Per germline, CDR1 GTSNPN and CDR2 SVGIG (reference sequence). V was clipped by 0 bases and J by 1 base, with 9 bases between them. The CDR3 bases are TGTGCCTGGAGTGTACCGGACAGAACTAATGAAAAACTGTTTTTT. Amino acid sequence: CAWSVPDRTNEKLFF.

This sequence joins TRBV4-1 and TRBJ1-2; unclear D gene. Per germline, CDR1 MGHRA and CDR2 YSYEKL. The CDR3 totals 15 residues. V was trimmed by 4 bases and J by 3 bases, leaving 15 bases between them. CDR3 sequence: CASSPPQDDYYGYTF. The CDR3 DNA follows: TGCGCCAGCAGCCCCCCCCAGGACGACTACTATGGCTACACCTTC.

The chain has TRBV12-5 and TRBJ2-3; 8 bases align to TRBD2. The length of the CDR3 is 15 residues. CDR1 and CDR2 (germline): LGHNT, FRNRAP. Losses at the gene ends were 5 bases for V and 0 bases for J; bases not matched to a gene: 4. For the CDR3, the DNA is TGTGCTAGTGGTCAAATAGCGGGGAGCACAGATACGCAGTATTTT. This translates into CASGQIAGSTDTQYF.

V gene TRBV5-1 combines with J gene TRBJ1-2; unclear D gene. CDR3 length: 16 amino acids. Germline CDR1 reads SGHRS; CDR2 reads YFSETQ. The V and J ends lost 1 base and 4 bases respectively, with 17 bases between them. CDR3 nucleotide sequence: TGCGCCAGCAGCTTGCGGTCGGAGGGTTTACTCTATGGCTACACCTTC. Protein sequence: CASSLRSEGLLYGYTF.